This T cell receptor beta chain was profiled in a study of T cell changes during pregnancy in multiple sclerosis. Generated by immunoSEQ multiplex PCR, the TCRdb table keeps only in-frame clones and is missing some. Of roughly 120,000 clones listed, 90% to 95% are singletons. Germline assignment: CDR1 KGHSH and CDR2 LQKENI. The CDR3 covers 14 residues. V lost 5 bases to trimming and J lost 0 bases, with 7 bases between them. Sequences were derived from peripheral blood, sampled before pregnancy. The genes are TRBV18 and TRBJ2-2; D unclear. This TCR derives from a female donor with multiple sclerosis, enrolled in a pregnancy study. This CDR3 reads CASSTGTNTGELFF. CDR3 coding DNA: TGTGCCAGCTCAACGGGTACGAACACCGGGGAGCTGTTTTTT.